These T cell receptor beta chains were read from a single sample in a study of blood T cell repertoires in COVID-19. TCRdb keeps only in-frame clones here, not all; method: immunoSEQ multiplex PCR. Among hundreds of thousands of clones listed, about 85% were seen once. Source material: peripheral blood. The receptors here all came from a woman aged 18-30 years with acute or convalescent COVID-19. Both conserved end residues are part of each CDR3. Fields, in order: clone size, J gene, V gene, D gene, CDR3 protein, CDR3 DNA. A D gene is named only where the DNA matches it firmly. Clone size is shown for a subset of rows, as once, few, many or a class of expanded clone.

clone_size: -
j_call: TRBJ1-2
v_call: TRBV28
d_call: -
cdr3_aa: CASSLTWAPANYGYTF
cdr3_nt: TGTGCCAGCAGTTTAACGTGGGCGCCGGCTAACTATGGCTACACCTTC

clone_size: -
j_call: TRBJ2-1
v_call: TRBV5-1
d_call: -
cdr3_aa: CASSLVVGGAGLVDEQFF
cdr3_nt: TGCGCCAGCAGCTTGGTCGTGGGGGGAGCCGGCCTGGTGGATGAGCAGTTCTTC

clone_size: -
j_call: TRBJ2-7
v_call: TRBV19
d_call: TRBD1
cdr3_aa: CAAAAGTGDYEQYF
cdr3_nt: TGTGCCGCAGCGGCCGGGACAGGGGACTACGAGCAGTACTTC

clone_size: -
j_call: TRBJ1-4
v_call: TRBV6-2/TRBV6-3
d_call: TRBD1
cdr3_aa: CASSSPGQSPNEKLFF
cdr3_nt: TGTGCCAGCAGTTCCCCGGGACAGTCTCCTAATGAAAAACTGTTTTTT

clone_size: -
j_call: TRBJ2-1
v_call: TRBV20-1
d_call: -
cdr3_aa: CSAPQNEQFF
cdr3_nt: TGCAGTGCCCCGCAGAATGAGCAGTTCTTC

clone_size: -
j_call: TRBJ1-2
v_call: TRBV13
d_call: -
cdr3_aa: CASIPARTAFNYGYTF
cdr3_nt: TGTGCCAGCATCCCCGCCCGGACTGCCTTTAACTATGGCTACACCTTC

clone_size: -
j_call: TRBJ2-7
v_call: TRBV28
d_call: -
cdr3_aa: CASSPGTSASYEQYF
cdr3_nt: TGTGCCAGCAGTCCTGGGACATCCGCCTCCTACGAGCAGTACTTC

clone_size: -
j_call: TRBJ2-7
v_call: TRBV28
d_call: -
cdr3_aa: CASSLNLRGEQYF
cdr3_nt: TGTGCCAGCAGTTTAAACCTCCGGGGGGAGCAGTACTTC

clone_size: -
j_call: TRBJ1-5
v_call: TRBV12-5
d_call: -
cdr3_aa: CASGLAFEFGDQPQHF
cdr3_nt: TGTGCTAGTGGTTTGGCATTTGAGTTCGGGGATCAGCCCCAGCATTTT

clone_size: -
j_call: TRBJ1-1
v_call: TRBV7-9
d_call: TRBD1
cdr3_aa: CASSLAGQPLNTEAFF
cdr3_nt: TGTGCCAGCAGCTTAGCGGGACAGCCTTTGAACACTGAAGCTTTCTTT

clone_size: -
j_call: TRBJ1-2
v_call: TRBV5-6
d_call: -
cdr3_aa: CASSSPWGFQNGYTF
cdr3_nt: TGTGCCAGCAGCTCCCCGTGGGGCTTCCAAAACGGCTACACCTTC

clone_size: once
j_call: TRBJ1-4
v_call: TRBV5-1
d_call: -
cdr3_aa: CASSPRDGEKLFF
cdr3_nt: TGCGCCAGCAGCCCCCGCGACGGGGAAAAACTGTTTTTT

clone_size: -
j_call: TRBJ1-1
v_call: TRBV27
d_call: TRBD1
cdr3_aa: CASSLSGQGRITEAFF
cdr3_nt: TGTGCCAGCAGTTTATCGGGACAGGGGAGGATCACTGAAGCTTTCTTT

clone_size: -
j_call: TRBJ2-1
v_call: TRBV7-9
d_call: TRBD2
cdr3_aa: CASSEGTSGGAEEFF
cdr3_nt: TGTGCCAGCAGCGAAGGCACTAGCGGGGGGGCGGAGGAGTTCTTC

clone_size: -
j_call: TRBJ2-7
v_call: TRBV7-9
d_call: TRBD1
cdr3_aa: CASSSPLSDRAHEQYF
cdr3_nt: TGTGCCAGCAGCTCTCCCCTGTCGGACAGGGCCCACGAGCAGTACTTC

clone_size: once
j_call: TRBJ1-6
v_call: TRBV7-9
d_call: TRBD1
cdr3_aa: CASSSTGYSPLHF
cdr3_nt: TGTGCCAGCAGCTCGACAGGGTATTCACCCCTCCACTTT

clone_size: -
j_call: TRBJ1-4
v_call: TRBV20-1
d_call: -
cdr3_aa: CSASSRGGEKLFF
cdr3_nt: TGCAGTGCTAGTTCCCGGGGTGGCGAAAAACTGTTTTTT

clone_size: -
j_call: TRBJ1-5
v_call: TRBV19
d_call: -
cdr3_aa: CASSIGGLQPQHF
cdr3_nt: TGTGCCAGTAGTATCGGGGGGCTCCAGCCCCAGCATTTT

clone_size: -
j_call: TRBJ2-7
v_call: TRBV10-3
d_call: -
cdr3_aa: CAISGGTYEQYF
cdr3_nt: TGTGCCATCAGTGGCGGGACCTACGAGCAGTACTTC

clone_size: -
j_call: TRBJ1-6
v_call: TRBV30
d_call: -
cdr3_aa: CAWSVPGVDSPLHF
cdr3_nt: TGTGCCTGGAGTGTACCGGGGGTTGATTCACCCCTCCACTTT

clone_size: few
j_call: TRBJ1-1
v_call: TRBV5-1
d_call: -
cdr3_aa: CASSPFGQLNTEAFF
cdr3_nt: TGCGCCAGCAGCCCATTCGGACAGTTGAACACTGAAGCTTTCTTT

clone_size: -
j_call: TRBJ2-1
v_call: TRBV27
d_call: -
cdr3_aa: CASLGDAYNEQFF
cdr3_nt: TGTGCCAGCCTAGGGGATGCCTACAATGAGCAGTTCTTC

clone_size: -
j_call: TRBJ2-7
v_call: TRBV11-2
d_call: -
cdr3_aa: CASSSPPGGSYEQYF
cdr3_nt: TGTGCCAGCTCAAGTCCCCCAGGGGGGTCCTACGAGCAGTACTTC

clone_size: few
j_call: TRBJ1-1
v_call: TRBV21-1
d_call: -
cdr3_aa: CASSKSNRDRLNTEAFF
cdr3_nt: TGTGCCAGCAGCAAATCTAACAGGGACAGGCTGAACACTGAAGCTTTCTTT

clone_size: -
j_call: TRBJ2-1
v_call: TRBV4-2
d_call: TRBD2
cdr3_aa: CASSPARGAGEDNEQFF
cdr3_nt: TGTGCCAGCAGCCCCGCTAGAGGAGCGGGAGAAGACAATGAGCAGTTCTTC

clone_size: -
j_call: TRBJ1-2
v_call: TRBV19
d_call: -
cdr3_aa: CASIEGVAYGYTF
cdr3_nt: TGTGCCAGTATTGAGGGTGTCGCTTATGGCTACACCTTC

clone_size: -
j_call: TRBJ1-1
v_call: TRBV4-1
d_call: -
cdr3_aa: CASSQGATGNTEAFF
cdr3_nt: TGCGCCAGCAGCCAAGGAGCGACTGGGAACACTGAAGCTTTCTTT

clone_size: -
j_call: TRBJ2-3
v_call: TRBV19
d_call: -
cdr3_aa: CASHPGAGVDTQYF
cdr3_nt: TGTGCCAGTCATCCGGGAGCCGGCGTAGATACGCAGTATTTT

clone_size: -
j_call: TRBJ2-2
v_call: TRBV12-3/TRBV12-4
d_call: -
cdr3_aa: CASSPQRGGELFF
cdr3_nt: TGTGCCAGCAGTCCTCAGCGTGGGGGGGAGCTGTTTTTT

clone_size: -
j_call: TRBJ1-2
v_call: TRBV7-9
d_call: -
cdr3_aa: CASSFPLDRIYGYTF
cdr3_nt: TGTGCCAGCAGCTTTCCCCTGGACAGAATCTATGGCTACACCTTC

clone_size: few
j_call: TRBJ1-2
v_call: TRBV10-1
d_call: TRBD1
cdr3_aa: CASSESSAGGVDGYTF
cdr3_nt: TGCGCCAGCAGTGAGTCCTCGGCAGGGGGCGTGGATGGCTACACCTTC

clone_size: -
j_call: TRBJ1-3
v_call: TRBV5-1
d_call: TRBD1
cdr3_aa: CASSLIGQGDGNTIYF
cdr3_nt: TGCGCCAGCAGCTTGATAGGACAGGGTGATGGAAACACCATATATTTT

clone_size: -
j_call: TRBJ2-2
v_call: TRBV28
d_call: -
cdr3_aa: CASSLGDTNTGELFF
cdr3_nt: TGTGCCAGCAGCCTAGGGGACACCAACACCGGGGAGCTGTTTTTT

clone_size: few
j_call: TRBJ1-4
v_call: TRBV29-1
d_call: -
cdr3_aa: CSVVDGSNEKLFF
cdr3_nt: TGCAGCGTGGTGGACGGGAGCAATGAAAAACTGTTTTTT

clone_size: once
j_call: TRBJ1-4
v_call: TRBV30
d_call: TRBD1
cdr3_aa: CAWSVGTAAGEKLFF
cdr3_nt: TGTGCCTGGAGTGTAGGGACAGCGGCCGGCGAAAAACTGTTTTTT

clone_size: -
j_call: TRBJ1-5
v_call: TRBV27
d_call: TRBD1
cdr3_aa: CASSLKGASNQPQHF
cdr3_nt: TGTGCCAGCAGTTTGAAGGGGGCGAGCAATCAGCCCCAGCATTTT

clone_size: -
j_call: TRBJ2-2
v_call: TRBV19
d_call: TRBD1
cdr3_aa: CASIAGGKSTGELFF
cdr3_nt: TGTGCCAGTATTGCAGGGGGCAAAAGCACCGGGGAGCTGTTTTTT

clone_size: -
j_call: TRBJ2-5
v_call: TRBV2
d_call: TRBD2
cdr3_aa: CASRGDLTSGEETQYF
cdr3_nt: TGTGCCAGCAGAGGAGATTTAACTAGCGGGGAAGAGACCCAGTACTTC

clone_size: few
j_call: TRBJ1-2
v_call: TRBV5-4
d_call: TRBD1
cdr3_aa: CASRGTGGDYGYTF
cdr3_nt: TGTGCCAGCAGGGGGACAGGGGGTGACTATGGCTACACCTTC

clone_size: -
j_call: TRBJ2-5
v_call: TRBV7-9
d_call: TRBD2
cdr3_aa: CASSLGTSAETQYF
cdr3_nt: TGTGCCAGCAGCTTAGGGACTAGCGCTGAGACCCAGTACTTC

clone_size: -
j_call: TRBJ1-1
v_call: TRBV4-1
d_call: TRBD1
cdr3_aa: CASSQETGTGSAFEAFF
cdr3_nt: TGCGCCAGCAGCCAAGAAACGGGGACAGGTTCCGCTTTTGAAGCTTTCTTT

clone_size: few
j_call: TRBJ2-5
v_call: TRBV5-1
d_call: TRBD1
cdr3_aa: CASHQTGAGTQYF
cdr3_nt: TGCGCCAGCCACCAGACAGGGGCGGGGACCCAGTACTTC

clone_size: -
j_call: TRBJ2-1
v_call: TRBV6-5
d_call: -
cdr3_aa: CASSYRAGRRNEQFF
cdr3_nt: TGTGCCAGCAGTTACCGGGCCGGCCGGAGGAATGAGCAGTTCTTC

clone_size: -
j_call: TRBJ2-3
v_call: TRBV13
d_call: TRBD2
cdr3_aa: CASTEMGGRDTQYF
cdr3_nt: TGTGCCAGCACCGAAATGGGCGGGAGAGATACGCAGTATTTT

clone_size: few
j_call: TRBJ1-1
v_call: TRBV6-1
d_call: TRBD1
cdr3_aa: CASSDPGTGGTEAFF
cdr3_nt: TGTGCCAGCAGTGACCCCGGGACAGGGGGCACTGAAGCTTTCTTT

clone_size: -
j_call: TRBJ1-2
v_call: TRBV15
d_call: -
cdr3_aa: CATSAHSTGVYGYTF
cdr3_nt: TGTGCCACCAGCGCTCACAGCACGGGGGTCTATGGCTACACCTTC

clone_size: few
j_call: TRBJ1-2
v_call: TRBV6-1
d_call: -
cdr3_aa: CASSEYQGSSAYGYTF
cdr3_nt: TGTGCCAGCAGTGAATATCAGGGATCTTCGGCCTATGGCTACACCTTC

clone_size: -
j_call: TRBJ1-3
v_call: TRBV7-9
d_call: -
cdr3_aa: CASSFGPLQGGNTIYF
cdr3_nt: TGTGCCAGCAGCTTCGGGCCATTACAGGGTGGAAACACCATATATTTT

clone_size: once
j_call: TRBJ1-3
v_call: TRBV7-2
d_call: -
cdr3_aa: CASSLAPGGSGNTIYF
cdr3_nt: TGTGCCAGCAGCTTAGCGCCCGGAGGCTCTGGAAACACCATATATTTT

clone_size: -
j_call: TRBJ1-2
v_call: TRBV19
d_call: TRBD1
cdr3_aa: CASSIRRGDRDYGYTF
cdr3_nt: TGTGCCAGTAGTATACGGAGGGGCGACAGGGACTATGGCTACACCTTC

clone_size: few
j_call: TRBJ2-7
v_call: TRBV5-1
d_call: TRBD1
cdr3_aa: CASSSTGGTYEQYF
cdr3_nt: TGCGCCAGCAGCTCAACAGGGGGGACCTACGAGCAGTACTTC

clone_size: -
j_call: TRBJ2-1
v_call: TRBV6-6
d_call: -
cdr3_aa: CASSSMRGGQYEQFF
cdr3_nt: TGTGCCAGCAGTTCGATGAGGGGGGGCCAATATGAGCAGTTCTTC

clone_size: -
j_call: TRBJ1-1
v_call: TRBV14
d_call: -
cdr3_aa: CASSLTLRDTEAFF
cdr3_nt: TGTGCCAGCAGCCTGACTCTGAGGGACACTGAAGCTTTCTTT

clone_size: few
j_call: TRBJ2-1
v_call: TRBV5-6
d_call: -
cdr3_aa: CASSLEGSQFF
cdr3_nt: TGTGCCAGCAGCTTGGAGGGGTCACAGTTCTTC

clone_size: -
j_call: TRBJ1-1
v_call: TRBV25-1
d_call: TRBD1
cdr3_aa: CASSELGQGDTEAFF
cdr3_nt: TGTGCCAGCAGTGAACTGGGACAGGGGGATACTGAAGCTTTCTTT